This is a list of T cell receptor beta chains from one sample in a study of T cells after posttransplantation cyclophosphamide. Profiled with immunoSEQ multiplex PCR; TCRdb holds only in-frame clones, not every one. The sample contains around 30,000 clones, 85% to 90% of which appear only once. The sequenced sample consisted of PBMCs. The receptors were gathered from a middle-aged woman with a blood cancer, CMV-positive, and with a related stem cell donor. Each CDR3 is given with its conserved first and last residue. A D gene is named only where the DNA matches it firmly. Only part of the rows carry a size: once, few, many, or a class if the clone is expanded.

V,size,D,J,DNA,CDR3
TRBV27,-,TRBD2,TRBJ2-1,TGTGCCAGCAGCCCGACTAGCGGGGGGGTCTATGAGCAGTTCTTC,CASSPTSGGVYEQFF
TRBV6-5,-,-,TRBJ2-5,TGTGCCAGCAGTTACTCGATAACAGGCCGGGAGACCCAGTACTTC,CASSYSITGRETQYF
TRBV28,-,-,TRBJ2-3,TGTGCCAGCAGCTCTAACAGGGATATCATCACAGATACGCAGTATTTT,CASSSNRDIITDTQYF
TRBV11-2,once,TRBD1,TRBJ2-7,TGTGCCAGCAGCTATACAGGGGCCAACTACGAGCAGTACTTC,CASSYTGANYEQYF
TRBV28,-,TRBD1,TRBJ2-1,TGTGCCAGCGACAAGACAGGGTCCTACAATGAGCAGTTCTTC,CASDKTGSYNEQFF
TRBV5-1,once,TRBD2,TRBJ2-5,TGCGCCAGCAGCTTGACGACTAGCGGGCCTTACCAAGAGACCCAGTACTTC,CASSLTTSGPYQETQYF
TRBV7-6,-,-,TRBJ1-3,TGTGCCAGCAGTCACGGACAGAATGGAAACACCATATATTTT,CASSHGQNGNTIYF
TRBV19,-,-,TRBJ2-1,TGTGCCAGTAAGAGAGCGTACAATGAGCAGTTCTTC,CASKRAYNEQFF
TRBV7-9,-,TRBD1,TRBJ1-6,TGTGCCAGCAGCTTAGGACAGGGGTACTCACCCCTCCACTTT,CASSLGQGYSPLHF
TRBV11-2,-,TRBD2,TRBJ2-5,TGTGCCAGCAGCTTAGCAGGCGGGGGCCAAGAGACCCAGTACTTC,CASSLAGGGQETQYF
TRBV9,-,TRBD1,TRBJ1-2,TGTGCCAGCAGCGTAGCTGTCCCAGGGGGTAACTATGGCTACACCTTC,CASSVAVPGGNYGYTF
TRBV5-6,-,TRBD1,TRBJ1-2,TGTGCCAGCAGCTCGACAGGGAACTATGGCTACACCTTC,CASSSTGNYGYTF
TRBV11-2,-,TRBD2,TRBJ2-2,TGTGCCAGCAGCATTCCTAGCGGGGGGGCGGGAACCGGGGAGCTGTTTTTT,CASSIPSGGAGTGELFF
TRBV21-1,-,-,TRBJ1-5,TGTGCCAGCAGCAAGGCTACAGGGGGATGGAGCAATCAGCCCCAGCATTTT,CASSKATGGWSNQPQHF
TRBV6-1,-,TRBD1,TRBJ1-2,TGTGCCAGCAGTGAAGCCTACAGGGGCTATGGCTACACCTTC,CASSEAYRGYGYTF
TRBV11-2,-,-,TRBJ2-7,TGTGCCAGCAGCTTACCAACAGCATCTATTTACTACGAGCAGTACTTC,CASSLPTASIYYEQYF
TRBV5-4,-,-,TRBJ2-4,TGTGCCAGCAGCCTCGGGGATCGGAACATTCAGTACTTC,CASSLGDRNIQYF
TRBV5-1,-,-,TRBJ1-1,TGCGCCAGCAGCTTTATGCCCCTATCAAGTACTGAAGCTTTCTTT,CASSFMPLSSTEAFF
TRBV6-1,-,-,TRBJ2-6,TGTGCCATCCGAAGAGAAATCTCTGGGGCCAACGTCCTGACTTTC,CAIRREISGANVLTF
TRBV19,-,TRBD1,TRBJ1-1,TGTGCCAGTAGTACCGGGACAGCCACTGAAGCTTTCTTT,CASSTGTATEAFF
TRBV11-2,once,TRBD2,TRBJ2-1,TGTGCCAGCAGCGCCCTAGCGGGGGGGCTGGGGGAGCAGTTCTTC,CASSALAGGLGEQFF
TRBV7-2,-,-,TRBJ1-2,TGTGCCAGCAGCGGCCGGGGGGCAGCGCGCTTTAACTATGGCTACACCTTC,CASSGRGAARFNYGYTF
TRBV11-2,-,-,TRBJ1-6,TGTGCCAGCAGCCGCGGTCGGGGTCACTCACCCCTCCACTTT,CASSRGRGHSPLHF
TRBV6-1,-,-,TRBJ2-7,TGTGCCAGCAGTGCTCCAGGGAACGGCGAGCAGTACTTC,CASSAPGNGEQYF
TRBV7-8,-,-,TRBJ1-1,TGTGCCAGCAGCTTTGGGGGGGACACTGAAGCTTTCTTT,CASSFGGDTEAFF
TRBV6-5,-,-,TRBJ2-7,TGTGCCAGCAGTGTAGGGGGCTACGAGCAGTACTTC,CASSVGGYEQYF
TRBV23-1,-,-,TRBJ2-7,TGCGCCATCAAGGACAGATGGGACTACGAGCAGTACTTC,CAIKDRWDYEQYF